Ten or more counts support the clone carrying this T cell receptor (beta chain). The target antigen is unknown. From germline, CDR1 is MNHEY and CDR2 SMNVEV (reference sequence). With V trimmed by 6 bases and J by 2 bases, 3 bases remained unmatched. This CDR3 has 14 amino acids. A second PCR, run for about 7 to 11 cycles, used a sample-barcoded 5' primer plus a J-beta primer mix. A template-switch adaptor with 12 random nucleotides tagged each cDNA molecule. Each CDR3 protein is one row after TCRdb ran MiXCR on the 5' RACE reads. In the table there are 750,000 to 850,000 distinct CDR3 sequences, roughly 25% of which are singletons. This entry comes from a study of blood T cells in healthy people across ages. Findings and caveats of the study: There were more naive CD4+ cells and higher diversity in long-lived donors than in aged donors.

This sample also belongs to another study, concerning T cells of mothers and their children. This second study notes: Every microgram of extracted RNA entered cDNA synthesis, around 1.5 ug per 15 ul.

The material sequenced was blood. This chain uses TRBV27 with TRBJ2-7; 11 nucleotides align to TRBD1. This TCR came from a boy aged 5-17 years in good health. In nucleotides, the CDR3 is TGTGCCAGCAGCTCGGGACAGGGGGCCTACGAGCAGTACTTC. Its protein product is CASSSGQGAYEQYF.